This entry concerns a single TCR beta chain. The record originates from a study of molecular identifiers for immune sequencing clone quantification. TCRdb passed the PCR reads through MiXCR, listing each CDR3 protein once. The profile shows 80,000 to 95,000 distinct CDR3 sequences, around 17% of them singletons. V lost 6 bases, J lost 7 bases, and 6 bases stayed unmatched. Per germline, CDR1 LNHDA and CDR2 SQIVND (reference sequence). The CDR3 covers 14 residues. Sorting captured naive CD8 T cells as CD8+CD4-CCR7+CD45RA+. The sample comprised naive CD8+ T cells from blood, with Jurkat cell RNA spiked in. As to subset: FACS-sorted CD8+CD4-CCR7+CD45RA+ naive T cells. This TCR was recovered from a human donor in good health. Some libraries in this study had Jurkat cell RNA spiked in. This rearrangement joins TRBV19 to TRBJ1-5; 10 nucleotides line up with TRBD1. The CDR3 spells CASSTGTGVQPQHF. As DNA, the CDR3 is TGTGCCAGTAGCACCGGGACAGGGGTACAGCCCCAGCATTTT.